This T cell receptor beta chain was found in a study of shared clonotypes between healthy human individuals (dated by TCRdb to 2018 to 2020). Turning to the overall study: The cohort included a few men and a couple of women between 18 and 49 years of age. For each donor, CD4 naive and CD4 memory were each given three plates, CD8 naive was given two plates, and CD8 memory was given one plate. Blood TCR repertoires of about five healthy adults were deeply sequenced to estimate repertoire size and the extent of clonotype sharing between individuals. To increase sequencing depth and limit assay-specific biases, TCR repertoire library preparation and sequencing were carried out by different laboratories using diverse techniques. Leukapheresis yielded between about 0.9 and 9 billion PBMCs per donor.

Using the deep immunoSEQ assay, TCR CDR3 regions were amplified from genomic DNA by multiplex PCR. Extracted genomic DNA from each cell subset was distributed evenly across all wells of several immunoSEQ 96-well plates, and each plate was treated as a replicate. For sorted subsets, around 200 ng genomic DNA, equal to about 30,000 T cell genomes, was loaded into each replicate PCR. The purified libraries were quantified using a Qubit 3.0 fluorometer, sized with a Bioanalyzer 2100, and then quantified again using the KAPA Library Quantification kit. A separate single-read 150-cycle Illumina NextSeq 550 flow cell was used to sequence each immunoSEQ 96-well plate. In the authors' own workflow: The immunoSEQ output contained only junctional sequences without quality scores, so filtering could not match that applied to full-length reads. To assign V/J genes and CDR3, sequences were annotated using PyIR, a Python wrapper for IgBLAST v1.9, with IMGT germline references. Reads with weak V/J assignments (E-value above 1e-6), missing CDR3, stop codons, out-of-frame junctions, or ambiguous translated residues were removed. V3J clonotypes were defined as sequences sharing the same inferred V gene, J gene, and CDR3 amino acid sequence. To compute the percentage overlap between repertoires, the number of shared unique clonotypes was divided by the size of the smaller repertoire. RTK rarefaction, the Chao1 estimator, and Recon v2.1 estimates of unobserved clonotypes were used to assess repertoire richness. Generation probabilities for all TCRbeta clonotypes obtained by the gDNA method from a handful of donors were computed using OLGA. TCRdb took this table from immuneACCESS and kept in-frame rearrangements with V and J called. Such tables lack part of the clones; where checked against another copy, unresolved V genes explain under half of the gap, and the rest is unexplained. That table supplies the V and J calls and clone size; D and trimming were determined from the DNA. Within this sample are some 2,100,000 clones, with around 93% of them counted one time only. Of the sample, roughly 1.7% is held by the ten largest clones.

The paper's findings and limits, for the study overall: Across four donors, approximately 4.9% of naive CD4, 3% to 3.5% of naive CD8, 2% to 2.5% of memory CD4, and around 0.4% of memory CD8 clonotypes were shared. Estimated clonotype richness was generally larger for naive than for memory subsets. Based on pairwise subsampling, the degree of clonotype sharing among donors was expected to be affected by sequencing depth. Because the study included only a small number of donors, the genetic and exposure-history diversity represented was limited. Incomplete sequencing was indicated by rarefaction of sorted-subset datasets, despite the large sequencing depth. Compared with non-shared clonotypes, the clonotypes found in all four sorted-subset donors had higher generation probabilities. Sampling was restricted to blood, and TCR repertoires in tissues likely differ from the TCR repertoires found in blood.

In the case of this clone: Its antigen specificity is not known. Nothing much larger sits one base from this clone, and base qualities are not available.

For this chain, trimming is 3 bases at the V end and 1 base at the J end, and the number of junction bases without a gene match is 6. The germline V gene encodes CDR1 SGDLS and CDR2 YYNGEE. From the cysteine through the phenylalanine, the CDR3 covers 15 amino acids. Only the CDR3 DNA stays, 45 bases, in frame from base 1. CD8 naive samples were obtained by positive selection for CCR7 among CD45RO-negative cells, yielding a CD45RA+CCR7+ population from which TemRA cells were excluded. Donors were healthy HIV-negative adults with no recently reported acute infections or vaccinations. Every donor was a Caucasian adult living in Nashville, Tennessee, USA. After blood collection by leukapheresis, PBMCs were isolated using Ficoll-Histopaque density gradient centrifugation and then cryopreserved in the vapor phase of liquid nitrogen. Analytical flow cytometry was used to check the purity and quantity of each magnetically sorted T cell population. From each sorted fraction, genomic DNA was isolated and quantified by UV absorbance on a Nanodrop 2000c.

Recombination linked TRBV9 to TRBJ1-2, with 7 central nucleotides matching TRBD1. Sequencing input: naive CD8+ T cells from PBMCs. Explained via the paper, the cell subset or site label denotes: CD45RA+CCR7+. The source is a man between 18 and 29 years old in good health. Some clones in this sample may be carry-over from other donors' samples. The nucleotide sequence is given as TGTGCCAGCAGCGACGGGACAGAATTTAACTATGGCTACACCTTC. This codes for CASSDGTEFNYGYTF. With all but the CDR3 taken from the reference TRBV9 and TRBJ1-2 genes, the full variable domain is: DSGVTQTPKHLITATGQRVTLRCSPRSGDLSVYWYQQSLDQGLQFLIQYYNGEERAKGNILERFSAQQFPDLHSELNLSSLELGDSALYFCASSDGTEFNYGYTFGSGTRLTVV.